A single sample gave rise to the 26 T cell receptor beta chains below, sequenced in a study of T cell repertoires in cytomegalovirus infection (dated by TCRdb to between 2018 and 2020). The instrument given in TCRdb is Illumina HiSeq 1500. TCRdb applied fastp at Q25 and MiXCR to the public reads, then kept only in-frame beta chains. Identical CDR3 proteins give one entry, which carries the most common genes and DNA. The sample has around 450,000 distinct CDR3 sequences on record, over 9% of them singletons. The ten largest clones represent roughly 10% of the sample. The specimen was PBMCs. These receptors all come from a human donor in good health (CMV status not recorded). Some clones in this sample may be carry-over from other donors' samples.

This clonotype was seen only a few times. The gene calls are TRBV7-3 and TRBJ2-3, with D perhaps matching TRBD1 or TRBD2 (5 bases each). Looked up from germline, CDR1 is SGHTA and CDR2 is FQGTGA. Trimming shortened V by 10 bases and J by 7 bases, and 21 bases separated the two germline ends. The CDR3 totals 14 residues. For the CDR3, the DNA is TGTGCCACCACCCCAGGAACGAGGGGTAATACGCAGTATTTT. This encodes CATTPGTRGNTQYF.

This clonotype was found many times. The chain uses TRBV6-6 and TRBJ2-2; perhaps D is TRBD1 or TRBD2 (5 bases each). CDR3 length equals 15 residues. Trimming took 6 bases from V and 4 from J, leaving 15 bases between them. Germline lookup yields CDR1 MNHNY and CDR2 SVGAGI (reference sequence). CDR3 in amino acids: CASRGEGRATGELFF. CDR3 nucleotide sequence: TGTGCCAGCAGGGGCGAGGGGCGCGCCACCGGGGAGCTGTTTTTT.

This clonotype showed up many times. The chain couples TRBV18 to TRBJ2-4; D is possibly TRBD2 (5 bases). Trimming cost V 5 bases and J 1 base, with 12 bases left between them. Germline CDR1 and CDR2: KGHSH and LQKENI. This CDR3 comprises 15 residues. This CDR3 is CASSTAGGAKNIQYF. For the CDR3, the DNA is TGTGCCAGCTCAACCGCCGGAGGTGCCAAAAACATTCAGTACTTC.

This clonotype was counted at least ten times. The chain recombines TRBV7-8 with TRBJ2-7, with 7 positions matching TRBD2. This CDR3 has 13 amino acids. Germline V gene sequence: CDR1 SGHVS, CDR2 FQNEAQ. V was pared by 5 bases and J by 0 bases, with 1 base of the junction left unmatched. CDR3 residues: CASSGGVSYEQYF. The CDR3 nucleotides read TGTGCCAGCAGCGGGGGGGTCTCCTACGAGCAGTACTTC.

This clonotype was detected many times. The chain joins TRBV7-2 to TRBJ1-5; the D is unclear. This CDR3 is built from 16 residues. The ends were cut back, 5 bases at V and 7 bases at J, with 21 bases in the middle. Germline CDR1 reads SGHTA; CDR2 reads FQGNSA. The chain's CDR3 is CASSTNHGVTGQPQHF. The CDR3 nucleotides are TGTGCCAGCAGCACTAACCATGGGGTGACGGGACAGCCCCAGCATTTT. The full variable domain, with the rest looked up from reference TRBV7-2 and TRBJ1-5, is GAGVSQSPSNKVTEKGKDVELRCDPISGHTALYWYRQSLGQGLEFLIYFQGNSAPDKSGLPSDRFSAERTGGSVSTLTIQRTQQEDSAVYLCASSTNHGVTGQPQHFGDGTRLSIL.

This clonotype has a count of ten or more. CDR3 region: CASRGQTDTEAFF. CDR3 coding DNA: TGTGCCAGCAGGGGACAGACCGACACTGAAGCTTTCTTT. V gene TRBV6-1 combines with J gene TRBJ1-1; the match to TRBD1 covers 7 bases. Trimming cost V 6 bases and J 3 bases; bases outside gene matches: 4. The CDR3 is 13 amino acids. CDR1 and CDR2 from the germline V gene are MNHNS and SASEGT.

This clonotype was recorded at least ten times. The chain employs TRBV12-3 or TRBV12-4 and TRBJ2-1, with D possibly matching TRBD2 (6 bases). V shed 7 bases and J shed 10 bases, with 17 bases lying between them. The CDR3 has 13 residues. CDR3 loop: CASILRSSGEQFF. The CDR3 DNA sequence: TGTGCCAGCATCCTAAGAAGCAGCGGGGAGCAGTTCTTC.

This clonotype was found many times. The chain combines TRBV4-2 with TRBJ1-4; possibly TRBD1 for D (5 bases). Between the trimmed V and J ends, which lost 2 bases and 8 bases, there was a span of 18 bases. The CDR3 loop spans 16 amino acids. Germline loops: CDR1 LGHNA, CDR2 YNFKEQ. The CDR3 loop reads CASSQSLTDPGEKLFF. The CDR3 DNA reads as TGTGCCAGCAGCCAATCCCTGACAGACCCCGGAGAAAAACTGTTTTTT.

This clonotype was observed at least ten times. The gene calls are TRBV7-2 and TRBJ2-7; tentative D call: TRBD1 (6 bases). V was shortened by 2 bases and J by 0 bases, with 11 bases between the two germline ends. This CDR3 comprises 15 residues. Germline V gene lookup returns CDR1 SGHTA and CDR2 FQGNSA. The CDR3 bases are TGTGCCAGCAGCTTAATGGGGGCTGACTCCTACGAGCAGTACTTC. Translation gives CASSLMGADSYEQYF.

This clonotype has at least ten counts. The rearrangement uses TRBV11-3 and TRBJ2-3; D remains unclear. Germline CDR1 is SGHNT and CDR2 is YENEEA. With 1 base removed from V and 1 base from J, the gap between germline ends came to 12 bases. This CDR3 spans 16 amino acids. The CDR3 reads CASSLGSNSGTDTQYF. CDR3 DNA: TGTGCCAGCAGCTTAGGCAGTAACTCCGGCACAGATACGCAGTATTTT.

This clonotype showed up many times. The chain joins TRBV7-3 to TRBJ1-1; D uncertain. Germline V gene data show CDR1 as SGHTA and CDR2 as FQGTGA. The CDR3 contains 15 residues. Deletions cut 1 base from V and 0 bases from J, with 9 bases between. CDR3 DNA sequence: TGTGCCAGCAGCTTAAGCGCGAGTATGAACACTGAAGCTTTCTTT. Encoded protein: CASSLSASMNTEAFF.

In its sample, this clonotype was seen many times. The chain is built from TRBV7-3 and TRBJ1-1; D is uncertain. CDR1 and CDR2 (germline): SGHTA, FQGTGA. The CDR3 is made up of 13 amino acids. V lost 0 bases and J 4 bases, leaving 6 bases between the germline ends. As DNA, the CDR3 is TGTGCCAGCAGCTTAACGCCAGTCACTGAAGCTTTCTTT. Protein: CASSLTPVTEAFF.

V usage is TRBV3-1 and J usage is TRBJ1-1, with a possible D match to TRBD1 (5 bases). Trimming removed 4 bases at V and 1 base at J, with 19 bases between. CDR3 length: 17 residues. CDR1 is LGHDT and CDR2 is YNNKEL in the germline V gene (reference sequence). CDR3 residues: CASSPLDPGLRNTEAFF. Written as DNA, the CDR3 is TGTGCCAGCAGCCCGCTTGATCCGGGACTCAGGAACACTGAAGCTTTCTTT. The whole variable domain, filled in from reference TRBV3-1 and TRBJ1-1, reads DTAVSQTPKYLVTQMGNDKSIKCEQNLGHDTMYWYKQDSKKFLKIMFSYNNKELIINETVPNRFSPKSPDKAHLNLHINSLELGDSAVYFCASSPLDPGLRNTEAFFGQGTRLTVV.

V gene TRBV12-3 or TRBV12-4 combines with J gene TRBJ2-7; D uncertain. V lost 2 bases to trimming and J lost 5 bases, with 16 bases between them. The CDR3 consists of 15 residues. The CDR3 DNA follows: TGTGCCAGCAGTTTATCCGGGTATGAAGTGGACGAGCAGTACTTC. Translation: CASSLSGYEVDEQYF.

The CDR3 DNA is TGTGCCAGCAGCCAAGGGACTAGCGGGAGGCCTCAAGAGACCCAGTACTTC. This encodes CASSQGTSGRPQETQYF. The chain recombines TRBV5-8 with TRBJ2-5; 15 bases are shared with TRBD2. The V gene end was trimmed by 4 bases and the J gene end by 2 bases; junction bases not matched to a gene: 6. Germline CDR1 is SGHTS and CDR2 is YDEGEE. The CDR3 runs to 17 residues. The variable domain in full, completed from reference TRBV5-8 and TRBJ2-5, reads EAGVTQSPTHLIKTRGQQATLRCSPISGHTSVYWYQQALGLGLQFLLWYDEGEERNRGNFPPRFSGRQFPNYSSELNVNALELEDSALYLCASSQGTSGRPQETQYFGPGTRLLVL.

The sample holds many counts of this clonotype. The gene calls are TRBV20-1 and TRBJ2-4; 7 nucleotides match TRBD1. The germline gives CDR1 DFQATT, CDR2 SNEGSKA (reference sequence). The J segment lost 6 bases and the V segment lost 1 base, leaving 6 bases of the junction unmatched. The CDR3 loop spans 14 amino acids. As DNA, the CDR3 is TGCAGTGCTAGAGCTACAGGGGCGGTAAACATTCAGTACTTC. It specifies CSARATGAVNIQYF.

The chain carries TRBV5-1 and TRBJ1-1, with TRBD1 identical over 7 bases. CDR3 size: 16 residues. Germline V gene data show CDR1 as SGHRS and CDR2 as YFSETQ. Losses at the gene ends were 4 bases for V and 1 base for J; bases not matched to a gene: 10. The CDR3 region has the DNA TGCGCCAGCAGCATGGGACAGTTGTTTGAGAACACTGAAGCTTTCTTT. It codes for CASSMGQLFENTEAFF.

This clonotype was seen a few times. The chain employs TRBV19 and TRBJ2-1; TRBD1 is a possible D gene (5 bases). V dropped 2 bases and J dropped 4 bases, with 15 bases sitting between them. The CDR3 runs to 16 residues. CDR1 is LNHDA and CDR2 is SQIVND in the germline V gene (reference sequence). CDR3 bases: TGTGCCAGTAGTATATGGCCCTTCGACAGTTACAATGAGCAGTTCTTC. It is translated as CASSIWPFDSYNEQFF.

The chain uses TRBV20-1 and TRBJ1-1, with 9 nucleotides matching TRBD1. J lost 4 bases, V lost 4 bases, and 7 bases had no gene match. The length of the CDR3 is 14 residues. Germline V gene lookup returns CDR1 DFQATT and CDR2 SNEGSKA (reference sequence). CDR3 nucleotide sequence: TGCAGTGCTATGACAGGGGGAAGGGGCACTGAAGCTTTCTTT. Its translation is CSAMTGGRGTEAFF.

This clonotype was counted at least ten times. This chain connects TRBV28 to TRBJ2-1, with D perhaps matching TRBD1 or TRBD2 (5 bases each). In germline, CDR1 is MDHEN, CDR2 SYDVKM. This CDR3 is 13 amino acids long. V shed 7 bases and J shed 1 base, with 8 bases lying between them. In DNA, the CDR3 is TGTGCCAGCACGGGGCGGTCCTACAATGAGCAGTTCTTC. Encoded protein: CASTGRSYNEQFF.

This clonotype was found a few times. This rearrangement joins TRBV7-9 to TRBJ2-2; TRBD2 agrees at 13 bases. The germline CDR1 and CDR2 sequences are SEHNR and FQNEAQ (reference sequence). The CDR3 has 18 residues. V was clipped by 7 bases and J by 6 bases; unmatched bases: 14. CDR3 bases: TGTGCCAGCACCCGAGGACTAGCGGGAGATAGAGCGGCCGGGGAGCTGTTTTTT. This gives the protein CASTRGLAGDRAAGELFF.

This clonotype was observed many times. This chain links TRBV10-2 with TRBJ1-1; D call uncertain. Per germline, CDR1 WSHSY and CDR2 SAAADI. With 8 bases removed from V and 7 bases from J, the gap between germline ends came to 8 bases. This CDR3 contains 10 residues. As DNA, the CDR3 is TGCGCCAGCCGGGCAGATGAAGCTTTCTTT. It codes for CASRADEAFF.

This clonotype was observed at least ten times. The V gene is TRBV11-2, the J gene TRBJ2-3; TRBD2 might be the D (6 bases). Trimming stripped 6 bases from V and 1 base from J, with 14 bases between. The germline V gene encodes CDR1 SGHAT and CDR2 FQNNGV. This CDR3 region has 15 residues. CDR3 in DNA: TGTGCCAGCAGGCCTCCGGGACTTGGCACAGATACGCAGTATTTT. Translating gives CASRPPGLGTDTQYF.

In its sample, this clonotype was seen a few times. The rearrangement links TRBV3-1 to TRBJ2-1; possible D gene TRBD1, 5 bases. Looked up from germline, CDR1 is LGHDT and CDR2 is YNNKEL (reference sequence). V lost 1 base and J 9 bases, leaving 13 bases between the germline ends. This CDR3 comprises 14 residues. Here the CDR3 DNA reads TGTGCCAGCAGCCAAGCCTGGGGCGAGGCTGAGCAGTTCTTC. It translates to CASSQAWGEAEQFF.

The V call is TRBV5-1, the J call TRBJ2-3, with D possibly TRBD2 on 6 matching bases. Germline V lookup: CDR1 SGHRS, CDR2 YFSETQ. V lost 3 bases and J lost 3, with 14 bases in between. This CDR3 comprises 15 residues. The CDR3 loop is CASSSAAGGTDTQYF. The CDR3 DNA reads TGCGCCAGCAGCTCGGCAGCTGGAGGGACAGATACGCAGTATTTT.

The gene calls are TRBV3-1 and TRBJ2-3, with 8 bases aligning to TRBD2. CDR3 length: 15 amino acids. With V trimmed by 0 bases and J by 4 bases, 3 bases remained unmatched. CDR1 is LGHDT, CDR2 YNNKEL, per germline (reference sequence). The CDR3 coding sequence is TGTGCCAGCAGCCAAGACATCGGGAGGGCAGATACGCAGTATTTT. The encoded protein is CASSQDIGRADTQYF.